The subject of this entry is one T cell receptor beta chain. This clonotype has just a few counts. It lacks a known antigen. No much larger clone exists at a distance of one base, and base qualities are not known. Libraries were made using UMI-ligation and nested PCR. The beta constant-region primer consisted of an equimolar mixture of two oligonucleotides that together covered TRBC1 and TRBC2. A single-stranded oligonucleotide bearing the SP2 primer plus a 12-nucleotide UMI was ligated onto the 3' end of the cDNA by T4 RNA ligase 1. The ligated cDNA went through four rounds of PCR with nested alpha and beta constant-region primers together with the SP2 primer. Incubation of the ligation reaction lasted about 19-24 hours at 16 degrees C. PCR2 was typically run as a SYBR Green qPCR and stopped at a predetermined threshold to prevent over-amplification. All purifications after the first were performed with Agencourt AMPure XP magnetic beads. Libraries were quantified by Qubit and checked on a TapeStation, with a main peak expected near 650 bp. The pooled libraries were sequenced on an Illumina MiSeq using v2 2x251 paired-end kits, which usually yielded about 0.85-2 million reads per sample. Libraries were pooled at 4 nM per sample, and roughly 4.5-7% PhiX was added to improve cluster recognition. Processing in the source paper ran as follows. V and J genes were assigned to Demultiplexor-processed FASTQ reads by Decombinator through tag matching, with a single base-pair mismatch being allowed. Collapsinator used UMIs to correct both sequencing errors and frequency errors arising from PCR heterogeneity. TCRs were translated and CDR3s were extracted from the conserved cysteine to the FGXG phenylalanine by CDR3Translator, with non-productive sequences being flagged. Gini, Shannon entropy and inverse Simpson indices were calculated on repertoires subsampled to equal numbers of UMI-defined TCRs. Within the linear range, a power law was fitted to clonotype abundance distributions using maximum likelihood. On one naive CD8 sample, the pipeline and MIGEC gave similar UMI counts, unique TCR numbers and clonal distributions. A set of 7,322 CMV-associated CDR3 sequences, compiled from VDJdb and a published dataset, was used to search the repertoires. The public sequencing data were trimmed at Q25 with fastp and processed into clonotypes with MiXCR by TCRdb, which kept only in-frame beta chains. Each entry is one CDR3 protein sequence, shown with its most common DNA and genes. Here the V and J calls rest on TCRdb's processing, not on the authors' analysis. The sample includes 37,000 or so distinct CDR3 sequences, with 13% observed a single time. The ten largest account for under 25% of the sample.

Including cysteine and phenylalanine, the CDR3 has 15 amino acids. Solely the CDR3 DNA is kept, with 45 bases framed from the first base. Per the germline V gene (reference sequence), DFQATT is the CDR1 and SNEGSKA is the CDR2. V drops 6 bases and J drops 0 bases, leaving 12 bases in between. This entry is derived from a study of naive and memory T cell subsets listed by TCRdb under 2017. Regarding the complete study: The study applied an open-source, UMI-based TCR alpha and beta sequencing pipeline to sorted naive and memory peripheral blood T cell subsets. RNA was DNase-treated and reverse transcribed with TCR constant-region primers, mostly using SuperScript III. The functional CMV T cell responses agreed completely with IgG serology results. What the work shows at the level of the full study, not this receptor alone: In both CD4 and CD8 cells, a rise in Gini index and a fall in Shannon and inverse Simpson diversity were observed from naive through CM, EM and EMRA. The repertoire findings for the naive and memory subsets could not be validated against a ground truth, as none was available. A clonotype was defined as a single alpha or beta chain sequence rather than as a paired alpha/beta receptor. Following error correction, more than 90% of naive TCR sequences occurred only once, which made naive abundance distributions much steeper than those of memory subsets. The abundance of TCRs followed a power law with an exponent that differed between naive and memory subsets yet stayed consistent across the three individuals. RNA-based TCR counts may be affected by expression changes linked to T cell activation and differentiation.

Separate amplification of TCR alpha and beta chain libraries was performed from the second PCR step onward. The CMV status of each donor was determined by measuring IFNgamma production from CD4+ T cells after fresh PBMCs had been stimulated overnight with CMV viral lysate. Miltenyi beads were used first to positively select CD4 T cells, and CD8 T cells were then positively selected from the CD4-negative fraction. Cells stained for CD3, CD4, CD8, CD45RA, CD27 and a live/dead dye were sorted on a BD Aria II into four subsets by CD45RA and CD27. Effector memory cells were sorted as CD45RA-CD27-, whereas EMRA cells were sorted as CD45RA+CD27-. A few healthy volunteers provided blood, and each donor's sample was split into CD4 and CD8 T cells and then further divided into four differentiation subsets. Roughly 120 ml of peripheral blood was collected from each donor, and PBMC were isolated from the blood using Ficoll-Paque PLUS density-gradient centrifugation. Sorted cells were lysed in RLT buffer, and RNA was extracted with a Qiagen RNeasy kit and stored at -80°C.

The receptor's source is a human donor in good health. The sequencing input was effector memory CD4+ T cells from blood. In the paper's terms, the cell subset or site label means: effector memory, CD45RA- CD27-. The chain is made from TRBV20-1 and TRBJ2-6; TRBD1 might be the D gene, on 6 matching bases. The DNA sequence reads TGCAGTGCACCGGCAGGGGACTCTGGGGCCAACGTCCTGACTTTC. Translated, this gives CSAPAGDSGANVLTF.